This T cell receptor (beta chain) was retrieved from a study of early T cells in non-severe SARS-CoV-2 infection. Study results and caveats: In VDJdb matching, anti-spike CD8 responses were favored while private and CD4 specificities went missing.

There are many counts of this clonotype. Its antigen is currently unknown. Unique molecular identifiers were affixed to single, distinct cDNA molecules. Each CDR3 protein is one row after TCRdb ran MiXCR on the 5' RACE reads. Of 60,000 to 75,000 distinct CDR3 sequences listed, 12% are singletons. Sequences were obtained from whole blood. The clonotype originates from an adult who was a healthcare worker with PCR-confirmed SARS-CoV-2 infection or an uninfected control (not recorded which).

This CDR3 reads CSARGTPRVSGNTIYF. The CDR3 DNA reads TGCAGTGCTAGAGGAACACCTAGAGTCTCTGGAAACACCATATATTTT. The chain combines TRBV20-1 with TRBJ1-3; D remains unclear. CDR3 length: 16 amino acids. CDR1 is DFQATT and CDR2 is SNEGSKA in the germline V gene (reference sequence). V was shortened by 1 base and J by 0 bases, with 13 bases between the two germline ends.